This TCR beta chain appears in the sequencing data of a study of T cell responses to AZD1222 COVID-19 vaccine (dated by TCRdb to about 2021). For the wider study: AZD1222 recipients given second doses at about 4 weeks or at about 12 weeks were pooled, since spike-specific TCR depth and breadth were not found to differ between the two schedules. TCR sequencing covered some 250 trial participants: 200 to 210 given two doses of AZD1222 and 26 given two doses of MenACWY control vaccine. Trial participants were enrolled by age into 18-55, 56-69 and 70-plus year subgroups, with around 150, 28 and 57 TCR-sequenced participants respectively. Here is what the overall study found, with its caveats: Because no day 14 peak-response samples were available, repertoires were characterized only after the peak T cell response. Participants were mostly white British and included more females than males, and it was suggested by the authors that clonal diversity may have been underestimated. In the small 56-69-year group, the increase in depth fell short of significance, most likely because of low power. Epitopes outside the regions mutated in the B.1.351 and B.1.1.7 variants were reportedly recognized by nearly half of the unique spike-specific TCRs. Only five to seven AZD1222 recipients were SARS-CoV-2 seropositive at baseline, limiting conclusions about previously exposed vaccinees. A significant rise in spike-specific TCR breadth and depth was observed after two AZD1222 doses relative to day 0 and relative to MenACWY recipients. Vaccine-associated CD4 TCRs spanned the whole spike protein, with dominant responses in regions 160-218 and 743-854.

To note about this clone: Its antigen is not yet known. Base qualities are not provided; no much larger clone lies one nucleotide away.

For CDR1 and CDR2, the germline V gene (reference sequence) lists LNHDA and SQIVND. Trimming removed 7 bases from V and 2 bases from J; the gene matches leave 6 bases unexplained. Measured from the cysteine to the phenylalanine, the CDR3 is 15 residues long. Here the CDR3 DNA is all that survives: 45 bases in frame from base 1. The meaning of the sample's time point label: baseline before first vaccination. Samples from vaccinated people were obtained from the UK trials COV001 and COV002, which included a single-blind randomized controlled phase 2/3 trial of AZD1222 (ChAdOx1 nCoV-19) in healthy adults. For TCRbeta chain sequencing, PBMC samples were collected from trial participants at day 0 and at day 28 after the second dose. The CDR3 regions of human TCRbeta chains were analyzed by immunosequencing. From the authors' description of their analysis: TCRs in the repertoires were compared against a reference library of SARS-CoV-2-specific TCRs that had been generated with the MIRA antigen-specificity platform. Breadth meant the fraction of unique TCRs that were SARS-CoV-2-associated, whereas depth meant the fraction of total T cells that were SARS-CoV-2-associated. Each spike-specific TCR was assigned to its reactive spike region and to a CD4 or CD8 class using the MIRA data. Log10-transformed breadth and depth values were compared by one-way ANOVA with Sidak's multiple comparisons tests. Entries here come from immuneACCESS through TCRdb and include only in-frame sequences with V and J called. Some clones fail to appear in such tables; in the studies checked, an unresolved V gene covers under half of the shortfall, and the cause of the remainder is unknown. That table gives V, J and clone size, and the DNA gave D and trimming. This sample comprises about 120,000 clones, roughly 84% of them detected only once. 6.5% to 8.5% of the sample rests with the top ten.

This TCR derives from an adult in good health. The rearranged chain carries TRBV19 and TRBJ1-5, with 9 junctional bases fitting TRBD1. The input for sequencing was peripheral blood, taken on day 0 of AZD1222 vaccination. The encoded CDR3 is CASTPDRGRNQPQHF. The DNA sequence reads TGTGCCAGTACCCCGGACAGGGGTCGCAATCAGCCCCAGCATTTT.